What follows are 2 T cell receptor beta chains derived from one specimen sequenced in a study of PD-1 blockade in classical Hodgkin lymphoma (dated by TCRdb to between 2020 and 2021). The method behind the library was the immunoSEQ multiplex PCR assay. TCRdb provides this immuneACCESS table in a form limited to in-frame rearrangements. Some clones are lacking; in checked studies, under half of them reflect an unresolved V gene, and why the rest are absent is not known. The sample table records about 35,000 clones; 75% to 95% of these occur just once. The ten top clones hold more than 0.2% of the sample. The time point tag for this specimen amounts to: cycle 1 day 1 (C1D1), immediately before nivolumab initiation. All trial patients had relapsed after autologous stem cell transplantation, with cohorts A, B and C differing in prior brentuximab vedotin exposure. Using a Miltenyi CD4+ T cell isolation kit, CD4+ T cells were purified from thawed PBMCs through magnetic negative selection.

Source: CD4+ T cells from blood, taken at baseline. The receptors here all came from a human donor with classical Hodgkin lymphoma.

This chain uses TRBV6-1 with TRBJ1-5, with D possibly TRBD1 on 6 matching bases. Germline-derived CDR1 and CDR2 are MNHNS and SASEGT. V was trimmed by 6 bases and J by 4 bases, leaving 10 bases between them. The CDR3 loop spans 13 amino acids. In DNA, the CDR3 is TGTGCCAGCAGCGGACAGCGAAATCAGCCCCAGCATTTT. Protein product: CASSGQRNQPQHF.

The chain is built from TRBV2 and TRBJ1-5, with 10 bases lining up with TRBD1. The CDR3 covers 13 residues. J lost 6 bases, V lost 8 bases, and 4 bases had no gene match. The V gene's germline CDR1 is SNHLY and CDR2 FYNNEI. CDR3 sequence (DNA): TGTGCCAGCCGGACAGGGGGAAGTCAGCCCCAGCATTTT. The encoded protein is CASRTGGSQPQHF.